This entry concerns a single T cell receptor (beta chain). What it binds is not known. The sample belongs to a study of monozygotic twins with inflammatory bowel disease. Eight cDNA synthesis reactions were run for every sample. A template switching step added UMIs, each with a 6-nucleotide sample barcode. Following a re-call of the 5' RACE reads, TCRdb has one entry per CDR3 protein and lacks DNA. The sample totals roughly 170,000 distinct CDR3 sequences. Study-wide findings and caveats: Among IBD patients, TCRbeta diversity (inverse Simpson) was lower than in healthy co-twins. Neither one strong signal nor one clonotype associated with IBD was supported.

Germline CDR1 reads LNHDA; CDR2 reads SQIVND (reference sequence). The CDR3 covers 14 residues. The sequenced sample was blood. This sequence joins TRBV19 and TRBJ2-2. The source of this sequence is a human donor with ulcerative colitis or Crohn's disease, or a healthy co-twin of an affected twin (not recorded which). The CDR3 loop reads CASRKDLNTGELFF.